This T cell receptor beta chain was observed in a study of cytomegalovirus exposure and HLA in healthy donors. Whole-study results and caveats: There were around 160 TCR beta chains listed as cytomegalovirus-associated.

About this clone itself: Its antigen is currently unknown.

Use of 60 Vbeta and 13 Jbeta primers characterized the PCR. Here immunoSEQ multiplex PCR was the method, and the copy in TCRdb shows in-frame clones only, minus some. Altogether approximately 120,000 clones are present, 77% being singletons, with the ten largest covering 13%. The CDR3 is made up of 15 amino acids. With 0 bases removed from V and 5 bases from J, the gap between germline ends came to 13 bases. From germline, CDR1 is MGHRA and CDR2 YSYEKL. The sample taken for sequencing was PBMCs. The gene calls are TRBV4-1 and TRBJ2-5; D is undetermined. The source is a woman aged 40-49 years in good health and CMV-seropositive. Here the CDR3 reads CASSQDPTRPETQYF. CDR3 bases: TGCGCCAGCAGCCAAGATCCGACGCGGCCCGAGACCCAGTACTTC.